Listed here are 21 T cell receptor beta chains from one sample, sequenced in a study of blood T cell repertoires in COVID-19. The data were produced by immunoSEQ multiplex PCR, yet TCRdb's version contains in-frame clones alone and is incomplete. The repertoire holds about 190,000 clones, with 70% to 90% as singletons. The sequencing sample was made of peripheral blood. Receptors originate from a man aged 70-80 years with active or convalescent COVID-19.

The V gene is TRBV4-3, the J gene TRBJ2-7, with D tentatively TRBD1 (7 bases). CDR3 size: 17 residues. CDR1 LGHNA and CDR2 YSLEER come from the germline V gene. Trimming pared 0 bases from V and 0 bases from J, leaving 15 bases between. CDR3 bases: TGCGCCAGCAGCCAAGATCGTCAGGGGGGTGGCTCCTACGAGCAGTACTTC. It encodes CASSQDRQGGGSYEQYF.

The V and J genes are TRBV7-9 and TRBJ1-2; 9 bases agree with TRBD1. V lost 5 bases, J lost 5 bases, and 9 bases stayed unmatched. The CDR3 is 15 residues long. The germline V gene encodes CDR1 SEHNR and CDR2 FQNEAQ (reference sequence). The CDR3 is CASSRQGGRQYGYTF. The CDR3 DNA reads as TGTGCCAGCAGCCGACAGGGGGGACGGCAGTATGGCTACACCTTC.

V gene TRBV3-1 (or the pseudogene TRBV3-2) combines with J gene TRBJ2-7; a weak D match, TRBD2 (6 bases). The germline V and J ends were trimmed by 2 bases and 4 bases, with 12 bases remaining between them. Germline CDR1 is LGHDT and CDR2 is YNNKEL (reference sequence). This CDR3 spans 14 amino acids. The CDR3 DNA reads TGTGCCAGCAGCCAAAGGCGGGAACTATACGAGCAGTACTTC. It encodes CASSQRRELYEQYF.

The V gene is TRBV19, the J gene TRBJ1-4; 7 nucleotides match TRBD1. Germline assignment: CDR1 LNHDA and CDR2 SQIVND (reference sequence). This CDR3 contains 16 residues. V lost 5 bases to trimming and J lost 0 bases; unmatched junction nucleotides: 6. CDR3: CASSGTASATNEKLFF. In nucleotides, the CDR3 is TGTGCCAGTAGTGGGACAGCTTCTGCAACTAATGAAAAACTGTTTTTT. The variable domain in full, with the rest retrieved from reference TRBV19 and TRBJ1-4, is DGGITQSPKYLFRKEGQNVTLSCEQNLNHDAMYWYRQDPGQGLRLIYYSQIVNDFQKGDIAEGYSVSREKKESFPLTVTSAQKNPTAFYLCASSGTASATNEKLFFGSGTQLSVL.

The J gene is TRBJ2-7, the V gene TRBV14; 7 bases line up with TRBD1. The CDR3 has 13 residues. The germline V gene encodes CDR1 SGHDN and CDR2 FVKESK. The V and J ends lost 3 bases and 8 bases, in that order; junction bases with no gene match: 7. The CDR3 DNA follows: TGTGCCAGCAGCCACCTTTCAGGGGGACAGCAGTACTTC. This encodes CASSHLSGGQQYF.

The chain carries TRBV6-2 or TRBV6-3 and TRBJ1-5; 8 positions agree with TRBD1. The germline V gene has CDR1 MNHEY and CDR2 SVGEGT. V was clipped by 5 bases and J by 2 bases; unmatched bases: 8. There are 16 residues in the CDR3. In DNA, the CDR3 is TGTGCCAGCAGTCAGATTCCGGGACAGGGCAATCAGCCCCAGCATTTT. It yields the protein CASSQIPGQGNQPQHF.

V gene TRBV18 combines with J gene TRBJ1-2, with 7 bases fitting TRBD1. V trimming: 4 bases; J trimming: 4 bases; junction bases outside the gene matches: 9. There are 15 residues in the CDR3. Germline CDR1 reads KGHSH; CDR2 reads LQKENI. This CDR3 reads CASSRDTQGGYGYTF. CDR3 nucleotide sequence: TGTGCCAGCTCACGGGACACTCAGGGGGGCTATGGCTACACCTTC.

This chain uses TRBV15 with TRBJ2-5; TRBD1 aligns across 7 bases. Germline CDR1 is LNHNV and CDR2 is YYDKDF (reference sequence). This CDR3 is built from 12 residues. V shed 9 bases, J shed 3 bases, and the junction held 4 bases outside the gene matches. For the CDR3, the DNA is TGTGCCACTGGGACAGCTAAAGAGACCCAGTACTTC. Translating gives CATGTAKETQYF.

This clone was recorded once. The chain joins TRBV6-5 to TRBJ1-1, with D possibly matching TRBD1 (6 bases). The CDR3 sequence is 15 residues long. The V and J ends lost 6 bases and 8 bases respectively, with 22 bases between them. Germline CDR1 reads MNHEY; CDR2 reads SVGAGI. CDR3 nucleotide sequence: TGTGCCAGCAGCCTCACCTTGGGGGGGGCTACGGAAGCTTTCTTT. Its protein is CASSLTLGGATEAFF.

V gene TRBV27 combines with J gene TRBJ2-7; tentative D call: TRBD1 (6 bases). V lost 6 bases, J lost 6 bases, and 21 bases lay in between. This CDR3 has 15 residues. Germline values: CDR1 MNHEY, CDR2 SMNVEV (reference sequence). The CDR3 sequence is CASSARGTGWFEQYF. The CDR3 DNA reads TGTGCCAGCAGCGCCCGTGGCACAGGGTGGTTCGAGCAGTACTTC.

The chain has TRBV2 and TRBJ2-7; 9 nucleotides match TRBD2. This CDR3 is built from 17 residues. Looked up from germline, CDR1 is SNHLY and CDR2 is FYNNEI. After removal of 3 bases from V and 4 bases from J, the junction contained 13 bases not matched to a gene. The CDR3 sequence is CASSELQFRGREYEQYF. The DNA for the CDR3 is TGTGCCAGCAGTGAGCTGCAGTTTCGCGGGAGGGAGTACGAGCAGTACTTC.

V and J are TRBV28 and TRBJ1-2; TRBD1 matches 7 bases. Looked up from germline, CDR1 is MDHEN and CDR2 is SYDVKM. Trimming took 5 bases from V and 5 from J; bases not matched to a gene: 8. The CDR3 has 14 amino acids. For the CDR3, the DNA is TGTGCCAGCAGTCCGGACAGGAGAGGATATGGCTACACCTTC. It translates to CASSPDRRGYGYTF.

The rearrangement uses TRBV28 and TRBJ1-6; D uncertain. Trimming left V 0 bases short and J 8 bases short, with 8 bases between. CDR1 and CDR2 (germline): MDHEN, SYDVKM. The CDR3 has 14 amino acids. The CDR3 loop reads CASSLWSGDSPLHF. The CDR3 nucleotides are TGTGCCAGCAGTTTATGGTCAGGTGATTCACCCCTCCACTTT.

CDR3 sequence (DNA): TGCGCCAGCAGCCAAGATTGGAGGGGCACTGAAGCTTTCTTT. Translating it yields CASSQDWRGTEAFF. The chain joins TRBV4-3 to TRBJ1-1; TRBD1 is a possible D gene (5 bases). The V end lost 0 bases, the J end lost 4 bases, and 9 bases lay between the germline ends. The CDR3 runs 14 residues. Germline CDR1 LGHNA, CDR2 YSLEER.

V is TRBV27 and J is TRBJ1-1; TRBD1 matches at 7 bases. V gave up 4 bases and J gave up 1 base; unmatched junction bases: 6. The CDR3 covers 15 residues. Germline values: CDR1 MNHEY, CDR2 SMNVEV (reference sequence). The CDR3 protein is CASSSLGQENTEAFF. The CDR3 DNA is TGTGCCAGCAGTTCGCTAGGACAGGAGAACACTGAAGCTTTCTTT.

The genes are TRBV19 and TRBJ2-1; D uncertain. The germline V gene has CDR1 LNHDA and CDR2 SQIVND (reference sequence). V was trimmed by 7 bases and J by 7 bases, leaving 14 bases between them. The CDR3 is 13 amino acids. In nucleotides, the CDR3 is TGTGCCAGTAAGGTCGGATTAGCAAATGAGCAGTTCTTC. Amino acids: CASKVGLANEQFF. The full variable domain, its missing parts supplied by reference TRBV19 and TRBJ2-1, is DGGITQSPKYLFRKEGQNVTLSCEQNLNHDAMYWYRQDPGQGLRLIYYSQIVNDFQKGDIAEGYSVSREKKESFPLTVTSAQKNPTAFYLCASKVGLANEQFFGPGTRLTVL.

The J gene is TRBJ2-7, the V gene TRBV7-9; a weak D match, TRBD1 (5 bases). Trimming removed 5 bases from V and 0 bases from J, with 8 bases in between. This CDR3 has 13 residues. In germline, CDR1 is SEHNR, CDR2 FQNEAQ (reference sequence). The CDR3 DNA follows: TGTGCCAGCAGCCAGACAGACTCCTACGAGCAGTACTTC. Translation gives CASSQTDSYEQYF.

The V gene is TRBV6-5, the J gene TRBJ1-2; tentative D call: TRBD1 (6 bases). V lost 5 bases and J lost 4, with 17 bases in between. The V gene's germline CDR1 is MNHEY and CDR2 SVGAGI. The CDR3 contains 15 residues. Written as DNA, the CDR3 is TGTGCCAGCAGTAAACTGACAGGCCTAAGCTATGGCTACACCTTC. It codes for CASSKLTGLSYGYTF.

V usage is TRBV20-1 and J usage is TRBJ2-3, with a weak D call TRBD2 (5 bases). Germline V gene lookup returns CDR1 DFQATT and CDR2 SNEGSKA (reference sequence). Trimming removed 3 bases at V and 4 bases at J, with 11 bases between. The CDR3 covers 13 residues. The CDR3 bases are TGCAGTGCTAGTCTACTAGTTGCAGATACGCAGTATTTT. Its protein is CSASLLVADTQYF.

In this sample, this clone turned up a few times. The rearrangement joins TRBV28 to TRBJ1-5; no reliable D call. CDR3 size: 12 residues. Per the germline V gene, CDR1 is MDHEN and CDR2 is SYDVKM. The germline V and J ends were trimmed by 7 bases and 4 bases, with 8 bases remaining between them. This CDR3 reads CASTSGNQPQHF. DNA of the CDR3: TGTGCCAGCACGTCGGGTAATCAGCCCCAGCATTTT.

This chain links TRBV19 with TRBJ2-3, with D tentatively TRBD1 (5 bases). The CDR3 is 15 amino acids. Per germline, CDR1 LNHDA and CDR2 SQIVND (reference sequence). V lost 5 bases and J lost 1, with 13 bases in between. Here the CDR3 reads CASSPHGQGTDTQYF. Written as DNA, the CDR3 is TGTGCCAGTAGTCCCCACGGACAAGGCACAGATACGCAGTATTTT.